The 3 T cell receptor beta chains below come from one sample, sequenced in a study of blood T cell repertoires in COVID-19. The repertoire was sequenced with immunoSEQ multiplex PCR; TCRdb's copy has only in-frame clones and lacks some. The data contain roughly 180,000 clones, 80% to 90% of them singletons. The material sequenced was peripheral blood. The receptors were gathered from a man aged 70-80 years with active or convalescent COVID-19.

The V call is TRBV28, the J call TRBJ1-1; TRBD1 agrees at 8 bases. The germline V gene encodes CDR1 MDHEN and CDR2 SYDVKM. The CDR3 runs 16 residues. The junction had 11 bases not matched to a gene; V was cut back by 6 bases and J by 2 bases. The CDR3 is CASRSGTGARNTEAFF. CDR3 bases: TGTGCCAGCAGGTCCGGGACAGGCGCACGAAACACTGAAGCTTTCTTT.

This clone appeared once. This chain links TRBV9 with TRBJ1-1; TRBD1 matches 8 bases. J lost 4 bases, V lost 4 bases, and 15 bases had no gene match. This CDR3 region has 17 residues. Germline CDR1 SGDLS, CDR2 YYNGEE. CDR3 residues: CASSPDRVRSVGTEAFF. CDR3 coding DNA: TGTGCCAGCAGCCCGGACAGGGTTCGGAGTGTTGGCACTGAAGCTTTCTTT.

This clone appeared once. This chain connects TRBV4-3 to TRBJ1-5; D may be TRBD1 (5 bases). V was trimmed by 0 bases and J by 6 bases, leaving 12 bases between them. Germline V gives CDR1 LGHNA, CDR2 YSLEER. The length of the CDR3 is 15 residues. The CDR3 loop reads CASSQELVRVQPQHF. In DNA form, the CDR3 reads TGCGCCAGCAGCCAAGAATTAGTCAGGGTTCAGCCCCAGCATTTT.